The next 32 T cell receptor beta chains were all read from a single sample in a study of blood T cell repertoires in COVID-19. Produced via immunoSEQ multiplex PCR; TCRdb's table is partial and in-frame only. The table has about 220,000 clones, roughly four fifths seen once. The sample was peripheral blood. All receptors derive from a woman aged 25 to 39 who had recovered from COVID-19.

This clone has a handful of counts. The chain carries TRBV7-3 and TRBJ2-7; 7 bases match TRBD2. Germline CDR1 and CDR2: SGHTA and FQGTGA. This CDR3 has 16 residues. The junction had 11 bases not matched to a gene; V was cut back by 5 bases and J by 1 base. The CDR3 sequence is CASSPRAGSVSYEQYF. CDR3 sequence (DNA): TGTGCCAGCAGCCCCCGAGCGGGATCGGTTTCCTACGAGCAGTACTTC.

The chain links TRBV11-2 to TRBJ2-4; tentative D call: TRBD2 (5 bases). CDR1 is SGHAT, CDR2 FQNNGV, per germline. This CDR3 contains 19 residues. V was shortened by 1 base and J by 2 bases, with 21 bases between the two germline ends. CDR3 bases: TGTGCCAGCAGCTTAGGATATTCCGGTTTCGGACTGACCAAAAACATTCAGTACTTC. It codes for CASSLGYSGFGLTKNIQYF.

The chain combines TRBV3-1 (or the pseudogene TRBV3-2) with TRBJ2-7; 15 bases match TRBD2. Germline trimming cut 4 bases from V and 6 bases from J; bases unmatched to any gene: 7. CDR3 length equals 16 residues. Germline V lookup: CDR1 LGHDT, CDR2 YNNKEL (reference sequence). CDR3 loop: CASSPPSGLAGGEQYF. The CDR3 DNA follows: TGTGCCAGCAGCCCCCCCTCGGGACTAGCGGGAGGCGAGCAGTACTTC.

The chain carries TRBV19 and TRBJ2-1; D not resolved. The CDR3 consists of 13 residues. Per the germline V gene, CDR1 is LNHDA and CDR2 is SQIVND (reference sequence). With 5 bases removed from V and 7 bases from J, the gap between germline ends came to 12 bases. For the CDR3, the DNA is TGTGCCAGTAGTGCCCGGAGCCGGAATGAGCAGTTCTTC. Protein product: CASSARSRNEQFF.

The genes are TRBV30 and TRBJ1-1, with a weak D call TRBD1 (5 bases). The CDR3 is 13 residues long. CDR1 and CDR2 from the germline V gene are GTSNPN and SVGIG (reference sequence). Written as DNA, the CDR3 is TGTGGCAGGGCGGATGGTTACGGGACTGAAGCTTTCTTT. It codes for CGRADGYGTEAFF.

This clone was seen a handful of times. The rearrangement joins TRBV7-9 to TRBJ1-2; D is uncertain. The V gene's germline CDR1 is SEHNR and CDR2 FQNEAQ (reference sequence). The CDR3 runs 16 residues. Trimming took 4 bases from V and 1 from J, leaving 16 bases between them. The DNA of the CDR3 is TGTGCCAGCAGCTCGCATCCGGCGGAGCTTAACTATGGCTACACCTTC. Its protein product is CASSSHPAELNYGYTF.

V usage is TRBV6-5 and J usage is TRBJ2-1, with 8 bases lining up with TRBD2. V was clipped by 6 bases and J by 4 bases; unmatched bases: 5. The V gene's germline CDR1 is MNHEY and CDR2 SVGAGI. This CDR3 has 14 amino acids. DNA of the CDR3: TGTGCCAGCAGCTCTAGCGGGTTATACAATGAGCAGTTCTTC. Residues: CASSSSGLYNEQFF.

The rearrangement links TRBV28 to TRBJ2-7; TRBD2 matches at 8 bases. The CDR3 runs 15 residues. Germline V CDR1 and CDR2: MDHEN, SYDVKM. J gave up 6 bases and V 2 bases, and 9 bases lay outside the gene matches. The CDR3 DNA follows: TGTGCCAGCAGTTTACCCCCAGCGGGAGCGGTCGAGCAGTACTTC. Its protein product is CASSLPPAGAVEQYF.

In its sample, this clone was seen a few times. J is TRBJ2-7 and V is TRBV28, with 7 bases aligning to TRBD1. Germline lookup yields CDR1 MDHEN and CDR2 SYDVKM. CDR3 size: 11 residues. V was pared by 8 bases and J by 3 bases, with 1 base of the junction left unmatched. The CDR3 region has the DNA TGTGCCAGCGGGACAGTCTACGAGCAGTACTTC. Translation: CASGTVYEQYF.

This chain links TRBV30 with TRBJ2-7; D is ambiguous. V lost 3 bases to trimming and J lost 2 bases, with 8 bases between them. Germline V gene lookup returns CDR1 GTSNPN and CDR2 SVGIG (reference sequence). The CDR3 has 12 residues. The DNA for the CDR3 is TGTGCCTGGAGATCGCAGACCTACGAGCAGTACTTC. Translating gives CAWRSQTYEQYF.

This chain connects TRBV28 to TRBJ2-7; no clear D. Germline lookup yields CDR1 MDHEN and CDR2 SYDVKM. V was shortened by 7 bases and J by 2 bases, with 9 bases between the two germline ends. The CDR3 has 12 residues. CDR3 loop: CASTHLPYEQYF. CDR3 in DNA: TGTGCCAGCACACATCTTCCCTACGAGCAGTACTTC.

V and J are TRBV4-1 and TRBJ1-3, with D possibly being TRBD1 (5 bases). With 4 bases removed from V and 0 bases from J, the gap between germline ends came to 10 bases. The CDR3 spans 15 residues. The germline V gene encodes CDR1 MGHRA and CDR2 YSYEKL. CDR3 bases: TGCGCCAGCAGCCGAGTAGACAGCTCTGGAAACACCATATATTTT. It yields the protein CASSRVDSSGNTIYF.

The chain links TRBV28 to TRBJ1-5, with 7 bases fitting TRBD1. Per the germline V gene, CDR1 is MDHEN and CDR2 is SYDVKM. The V segment lost 3 bases and the J segment 5 bases; nucleotides outside the gene matches: 28. This CDR3 is built from 22 residues. CDR3 in DNA: TGTGCCAGCAGTTTGGGCCCGGACAATTTACGTTCCGACAGGGAGGTAGATCAGCCCCAGCATTTT. Translated, it gives CASSLGPDNLRSDREVDQPQHF.

The chain uses TRBV5-1 and TRBJ1-4; 9 bases are shared with TRBD1. Germline loops: CDR1 SGHRS, CDR2 YFSETQ. The CDR3 has 14 residues. J lost 7 bases, V lost 4 bases, and 5 bases had no gene match. The CDR3 protein is CASSLTGGREKLFF. CDR3 nucleotides: TGCGCCAGCAGCCTTACAGGGGGCCGTGAAAAACTGTTTTTT. The whole variable domain, remainder taken from reference TRBV5-1 and TRBJ1-4, is KAGVTQTPRYLIKTRGQQVTLSCSPISGHRSVSWYQQTPGQGLQFLFEYFSETQRNKGNFPGRFSGRQFSNSRSEMNVSTLELGDSALYLCASSLTGGREKLFFGSGTQLSVL.

The rearrangement uses TRBV18 and TRBJ1-2; D call uncertain. Germline CDR1 and CDR2: KGHSH and LQKENI. There are 14 residues in the CDR3. Trimming stripped 6 bases from V and 7 bases from J, with 18 bases between. CDR3 in amino acids: CASSPQFGEGGYTF. The CDR3 DNA sequence: TGTGCCAGCTCGCCTCAATTCGGAGAGGGTGGCTACACCTTC.

Ten or more counts support this clone. The chain links TRBV28 to TRBJ1-1; D is perhaps TRBD1 (5 bases). Germline V gene sequence: CDR1 MDHEN, CDR2 SYDVKM. Trimming removed 5 bases from V and 4 bases from J, with 14 bases in between. The CDR3 length is 14 residues. The CDR3 coding sequence is TGTGCCAGCAGTATCGACAGCGTGGGCACTGAAGCTTTCTTT. This sequence encodes CASSIDSVGTEAFF.

This CDR3 is CASSVRAGSYEQYF. The CDR3 bases are TGCGCCAGCAGTGTTCGAGCGGGATCCTACGAGCAGTACTTC. The V and J genes are TRBV10-1 and TRBJ2-7; TRBD2 matches at 7 bases. CDR1 WNHNN and CDR2 SYGVQD come from the germline V gene (reference sequence). The CDR3 has 14 amino acids. Trimming took 4 bases from V and 1 from J; bases not matched to a gene: 4.

The rearrangement uses TRBV19 and TRBJ2-7; tentative D call: TRBD1 (5 bases). Germline V gives CDR1 LNHDA, CDR2 SQIVND (reference sequence). The CDR3 totals 17 residues. V lost 4 bases and J 2 bases, leaving 21 bases between the germline ends. The CDR3 loop is CASSNYDSHAITYEQYF. Here the CDR3 DNA reads TGTGCCAGTAGTAACTACGACAGTCACGCGATAACCTACGAGCAGTACTTC.

V usage is TRBV5-1 and J usage is TRBJ1-6, with 7 positions matching TRBD1. V lost 0 bases to trimming and J lost 7 bases; unmatched junction nucleotides: 4. This CDR3 region has 15 residues. CDR1 is SGHRS, CDR2 YFSETQ, per germline. CDR3: CASSLGQGYNSPLHF. CDR3 in DNA: TGCGCCAGCAGCTTGGGACAGGGCTACAATTCACCCCTCCACTTT. The full variable domain, completed using reference TRBV5-1 and TRBJ1-6, is KAGVTQTPRYLIKTRGQQVTLSCSPISGHRSVSWYQQTPGQGLQFLFEYFSETQRNKGNFPGRFSGRQFSNSRSEMNVSTLELGDSALYLCASSLGQGYNSPLHFGNGTRLTVT.

The chain has TRBV28 and TRBJ1-2; a possible D gene is TRBD1 (6 bases). V dropped 4 bases and J dropped 4 bases, with 31 bases sitting between them. The CDR3 extends over 20 amino acids. From germline, CDR1 is MDHEN and CDR2 SYDVKM. CDR3 protein: CASSSRYRDTHNLRIYGYTF. As DNA, the CDR3 is TGTGCCAGCAGTTCCCGGTACCGGGACACCCACAACCTCAGAATCTATGGCTACACCTTC.

J is TRBJ2-7 and V is TRBV5-5; 9 bases align to TRBD1. This CDR3 is built from 18 residues. V lost 1 base, J lost 2 bases, and 13 bases stayed unmatched. The germline V gene encodes CDR1 SGHKS and CDR2 YYEKEE (reference sequence). CDR3 DNA sequence: TGTGCCAGCAGCTTGTTCCGTGTCGACAGGGGGAATACCTACGAGCAGTACTTC. The encoded protein is CASSLFRVDRGNTYEQYF.

The sample holds one count of this clone. The genes are TRBV6-5 and TRBJ1-1, with a possible D match to TRBD1 (5 bases). This CDR3 has 14 amino acids. The germline V and J ends were trimmed by 7 bases and 1 base, with 13 bases remaining between them. Germline V lookup: CDR1 MNHEY, CDR2 SVGAGI. CDR3 in amino acids: CASIGALPNTEAFF. CDR3 DNA: TGTGCCAGCATTGGGGCGTTACCGAACACTGAAGCTTTCTTT.

V usage is TRBV7-9 and J usage is TRBJ1-2, with 7 nucleotides matching TRBD1. CDR1 is SEHNR and CDR2 is FQNEAQ in the germline V gene (reference sequence). This CDR3 has 13 residues. V shed 6 bases and J 11 bases; nucleotides not matched to a gene: 12. The CDR3 region is CASSFGMEGAYTF. In nucleotides, the CDR3 is TGTGCCAGCAGTTTCGGAATGGAGGGGGCTTACACCTTC.

The rearrangement links TRBV11-3 to TRBJ2-3; TRBD2 might be the D (5 bases). CDR1 is SGHNT and CDR2 is YENEEA in the germline V gene. The CDR3 loop spans 15 amino acids. The V end lost 6 bases, the J end lost 2 bases, and 15 bases lay between the germline ends. The CDR3 sequence: CASSRGVGDTDTQYF. The CDR3 nucleotides are TGTGCCAGCAGTCGAGGTGTCGGGGACACAGATACGCAGTATTTT.

The chain joins TRBV5-4 to TRBJ2-1; TRBD2 agrees at 7 bases. The CDR3 has 16 residues. V trimming: 2 bases; J trimming: 2 bases; junction bases outside the gene matches: 7. Looked up from germline, CDR1 is SGHNT and CDR2 is YYREEE (reference sequence). Here the CDR3 DNA reads TGTGCCAGCAGCTTTGCTAGCGGTGGGACCTACAATGAGCAGTTCTTC. Protein: CASSFASGGTYNEQFF.

CDR3 coding DNA: TGTGCCAGCAGCCAAGAGATCGGGGAGCTGTTTTTT. Amino acid sequence: CASSQEIGELFF. The chain is built from TRBV11-2 and TRBJ2-2; no clear D. V dropped 5 bases and J dropped 7 bases, with 8 bases sitting between them. The germline V gene has CDR1 SGHAT and CDR2 FQNNGV. This CDR3 is built from 12 residues.

This clone was counted once. V and J are TRBV28 and TRBJ2-5, with a tentative D call TRBD2 (6 bases). The CDR3 totals 15 residues. Germline CDR1 is MDHEN and CDR2 is SYDVKM. V lost 1 base and J 4 bases, leaving 13 bases between the germline ends. Here the CDR3 DNA reads TGTGCCAGCAGTTTATCCCCGACTAGTCGAGAGACCCAGTACTTC. This codes for CASSLSPTSRETQYF.

The V call is TRBV28, the J call TRBJ1-5; 7 nucleotides line up with TRBD1. Germline assignment: CDR1 MDHEN and CDR2 SYDVKM. The CDR3 totals 15 residues. V lost 5 bases to trimming and J lost 3 bases; unmatched junction nucleotides: 7. The CDR3 spells CASSPPRGDNQPQHF. The CDR3 region has the DNA TGTGCCAGCAGTCCCCCCAGGGGGGACAATCAGCCCCAGCATTTT.

This clone has a handful of counts. The chain recombines TRBV12-3 or TRBV12-4 with TRBJ1-2; D unresolved. This CDR3 has 12 residues. V was clipped by 0 bases and J by 6 bases, with 5 bases between them. The CDR3 loop reads CASSLAPNGYTF. As DNA, the CDR3 is TGTGCCAGCAGTTTAGCGCCTAATGGCTACACCTTC.

The genes are TRBV2 and TRBJ2-2; TRBD1 aligns across 7 bases. CDR3 length equals 14 residues. The germline CDR1 and CDR2 sequences are SNHLY and FYNNEI. V gave up 6 bases and J gave up 0 bases; unmatched junction bases: 1. CDR3 loop: CASSGQANTGELFF. CDR3 in DNA: TGTGCCAGCAGCGGACAGGCGAACACCGGGGAGCTGTTTTTT.

The chain joins TRBV5-1 to TRBJ1-1, with 12 bases that match TRBD1. The V and J ends lost 4 bases and 0 bases, in that order; junction bases with no gene match: 7. The CDR3 is made up of 17 amino acids. CDR1 is SGHRS and CDR2 is YFSETQ in the germline V gene. The CDR3 reads CASSPGQGARMNTEAFF. The CDR3 bases are TGCGCCAGCAGCCCGGGACAGGGGGCTAGGATGAACACTGAAGCTTTCTTT.

This clone occurred a few times. The genes are TRBV7-3 and TRBJ2-2; TRBD2 matches at 7 bases. CDR1 is SGHTA and CDR2 is FQGTGA in the germline V gene. The CDR3 is 16 amino acids. After removal of 4 bases from V and 0 bases from J, the junction contained 5 bases not matched to a gene. The CDR3 DNA follows: TGTGCCAGCAGCTCCCCCCTAGCGGCGAACACCGGGGAGCTGTTTTTT. Translated: CASSSPLAANTGELFF.